Listed below are T cell receptor beta chains from one sample, sequenced in a study of control samples from healthy donors and cancer patients. Repertoires were generated with immunoSEQ multiplex PCR, while TCRdb's copy carries only in-frame clones and drops some. The repertoire holds 60,000 to 100,000 clones, approximately 89% seen once, with 7.2% in the top ten. Sequencing used blood. These receptor sequences come from a man over 45 in good health. CDR3s include the opening cysteine and the closing phenylalanine or tryptophan. Fields, in order: D gene, V gene, J gene, clone size, CDR3 DNA, CDR3 protein. A D gene is named only where the DNA matches it firmly. Expanded clones are given a class, and other clones once, few, many or no size at all.

D: -
V: TRBV10-3
J: TRBJ2-7
size: -
DNA: TGTGCCATCAGTGAGGGGGGAGGAGGAAACCCCTACGAGCAGTACTTC
CDR3: CAISEGGGGNPYEQYF

D: -
V: TRBV19
J: TRBJ1-1
size: -
DNA: TGTGCCAGTAACAACAGGGTGGGGAACACTGAAGCTTTCTTT
CDR3: CASNNRVGNTEAFF

D: TRBD1
V: TRBV4-1
J: TRBJ2-6
size: -
DNA: TGCGCCAGCAGCCAAGATTCGGACAGGGGGATTTCGCTCTCTGGGGCCAACGTCCTGACTTTC
CDR3: CASSQDSDRGISLSGANVLTF

D: TRBD1
V: TRBV30
J: TRBJ1-3
size: -
DNA: TGTGCCTGGAGTGTAAGGGGGCACACCATATATTTT
CDR3: CAWSVRGHTIYF

D: TRBD1
V: TRBV27
J: TRBJ1-1
size: -
DNA: TGTGCCAGCAGTTTCTCCGGGACAGCCGAAGCTTTCTTT
CDR3: CASSFSGTAEAFF

D: TRBD2
V: TRBV24-1
J: TRBJ2-1
size: -
DNA: TGTGCCACCAGTGATTCCGGACTAGCATACAATGAGCAGTTCTTC
CDR3: CATSDSGLAYNEQFF

D: TRBD2
V: TRBV6-2/TRBV6-3
J: TRBJ2-5
size: -
DNA: TGTGCCAGCAGTCTTAGCGGGACCCGTGGGGAGACCCAGTACTTC
CDR3: CASSLSGTRGETQYF

D: -
V: TRBV23-1
J: TRBJ2-7
size: -
DNA: TGCGCCAGCAGCCGTGTGTGGGGCAGGGGCTACGAGCAGTACTTC
CDR3: CASSRVWGRGYEQYF

D: -
V: TRBV20-1
J: TRBJ1-4
size: -
DNA: TGCAGTGCTAGAACCCGGGAAGAACTGTTTTTT
CDR3: CSARTREELFF

D: -
V: TRBV7-3
J: TRBJ2-2
size: -
DNA: TGTGCCAGCAGTCCAAGCGGCAACACCGGGGAGCTGTTTTTT
CDR3: CASSPSGNTGELFF

D: -
V: TRBV12-3/TRBV12-4
J: TRBJ1-4
size: -
DNA: TGTGCCAGCAGTTTAGGGGGAAATGAAAAACTGTTTTTT
CDR3: CASSLGGNEKLFF

D: TRBD2
V: TRBV4-2
J: TRBJ2-2
size: once
DNA: TGTGCCAGCAGCCCAGACCGCGGGGGGCCCGGGGAGCTGTTTTTT
CDR3: CASSPDRGGPGELFF

D: -
V: TRBV19
J: TRBJ2-2
size: -
DNA: TGTGCCAGTAGTATTCACAGGGAGGCCGGGGAGCTGTTTTTT
CDR3: CASSIHREAGELFF

D: -
V: TRBV5-1
J: TRBJ2-7
size: -
DNA: TGCGCCAGCAGCTTGGCCAGTATGTACGAGCAGTACTTC
CDR3: CASSLASMYEQYF

D: TRBD1
V: TRBV10-3
J: TRBJ1-2
size: -
DNA: TGTGCCGTTCAGGGGGACGGCTATGGCTACACCTTC
CDR3: CAVQGDGYGYTF

D: -
V: TRBV6-6
J: TRBJ1-2
size: -
DNA: TGTGCCAGCAGTTCCGGGGCCGCTGTTTATGGCTACACCTTC
CDR3: CASSSGAAVYGYTF

D: TRBD1
V: TRBV7-2
J: TRBJ1-5
size: -
DNA: TGTGCCAGCAGACAGACAGGGAGTAGCAATCAGCCCCAGCATTTT
CDR3: CASRQTGSSNQPQHF

D: TRBD1
V: TRBV12-3/TRBV12-4
J: TRBJ1-1
size: -
DNA: TGTGCCAGCAACAGGGACAGGGGCACTGAAGCTTTCTTT
CDR3: CASNRDRGTEAFF

D: -
V: TRBV5-5
J: TRBJ2-5
size: -
DNA: TGTGCCAGCAGCTTAGAGGGTGGGAGGGAGACCCAGTACTTC
CDR3: CASSLEGGRETQYF

D: TRBD1
V: TRBV5-4
J: TRBJ1-2
size: -
DNA: TGTGCCAGCAGCTTGGTAGGGGGCGAGTATGGCTACACCTTC
CDR3: CASSLVGGEYGYTF

D: -
V: TRBV30
J: TRBJ1-1
size: -
DNA: TGTGCCTGGAGTGTAGGGCTCTCCGGAGTTGGCGGAACTGAAGCTTTCTTT
CDR3: CAWSVGLSGVGGTEAFF

D: -
V: TRBV7-9
J: TRBJ1-3
size: -
DNA: TGTGCCAGCAGCTTAGCGAGCACTTTATCTGGAAACACCATATATTTT
CDR3: CASSLASTLSGNTIYF

D: -
V: TRBV2
J: TRBJ1-2
size: -
DNA: TGTGCCAGCAGTGACAGGGTGGTACCCTATGGCTACACCTTC
CDR3: CASSDRVVPYGYTF

D: TRBD1
V: TRBV19
J: TRBJ1-6
size: -
DNA: TGTGCCAGCGGGGACAGTTATGGAACACCCCTCCACTTT
CDR3: CASGDSYGTPLHF

D: -
V: TRBV5-4
J: TRBJ1-2
size: -
DNA: TGTGCCAGCAGCCTTCCTCGTCGTGGTGGCTACACCTTC
CDR3: CASSLPRRGGYTF

D: -
V: TRBV6-5
J: TRBJ1-5
size: -
DNA: TGTGCCAGCAGTCCCCAAGGAGGGGGGTTTCAACCCCAGCATTTT
CDR3: CASSPQGGGFQPQHF

D: -
V: TRBV5-6
J: TRBJ1-4
size: -
DNA: TGTGCCAGCAGCCTAAACCCTCAGCGAGAAAAACTGTTTTTT
CDR3: CASSLNPQREKLFF

D: TRBD1
V: TRBV5-6
J: TRBJ2-7
size: -
DNA: TGTGCCAGCAGCTCCCGGGACAGGGGGGAGTCCGAGCAGTACTTC
CDR3: CASSSRDRGESEQYF